The rows below give T cell receptor beta chains drawn from one sample of a study of T cell responses to AZD1222 COVID-19 vaccine. Using immunoSEQ multiplex PCR, the repertoire was profiled, and TCRdb retains in-frame clones only, with some absent. The sample contains approximately 120,000 clones, over 80% of which appear only once. Sequenced material: peripheral blood, taken on day 0 of AZD1222 vaccination. The receptors stem from an adult in good health. Both conserved end residues are trimmed from each CDR3.

V	length	J	CDR3
TRBV2	9	TRBJ2-7	ASSRQSEQY
TRBV6-5	12	TRBJ1-1	ASSRTDMNTEAF
TRBV19	11	TRBJ2-7	ASSTRRGMEQY
TRBV12-3/TRBV12-4	9	TRBJ2-2	ASSSTGELF
TRBV4-3	11	TRBJ2-1	ASSQDRDRFKF
TRBV10-3	11	TRBJ2-3	AISRMSADTQY
TRBV9	13	TRBJ1-1	ASSYGDRGSTEAF
TRBV7-2	13	TRBJ2-3	ASSLVRDYTDTQY
TRBV9	11	TRBJ1-2	ASLSTVNYGYT
TRBV11-2	13	TRBJ2-7	ASSLVGGGSYEQY
TRBV7-9	11	TRBJ1-6	ASSLVGKSPLH
TRBV28	12	TRBJ2-7	ASLSGGQSYEQY
TRBV28	11	TRBJ1-2	ASGSRGRYGYT
TRBV28	10	TRBJ1-6	ASSFPGTPLH
TRBV6-5	11	TRBJ2-3	ASEREVMDTQY
TRBV6-5	14	TRBJ2-3	ASSYSSTSLTDTQY
TRBV10-3	13	TRBJ2-3	AISESSGKEDTQY
TRBV19	9	TRBJ1-2	ASRTGGGYT
TRBV7-2	13	TRBJ1-6	ASSPQGGEASPLH
TRBV27	15	TRBJ1-6	ASNPDFGSSYNSPLH
TRBV29-1	11	TRBJ1-2	SVEDTIRHGYT
TRBV7-9	13	TRBJ2-3	ASSSTGLHTDTQY
TRBV5-4	12	TRBJ1-1	ASSLLQINTEAF
TRBV27	14	TRBJ2-2	ASRNLKAGETGELF
TRBV2	13	TRBJ1-1	ASTFAGEVGTEAF
TRBV19	14	TRBJ2-2	ASSHRGRSFVGELF
TRBV25-1	12	TRBJ1-6	ASTISSYNSPLH
TRBV6-5	13	TRBJ2-1	ASRPGTSPYNEQF
TRBV7-8	12	TRBJ1-1	ASSLQLPDTEAF
TRBV11-3	13	TRBJ1-2	ASSPGTGLSYGYT
TRBV2	10	TRBJ2-6	ASGYGANVLT
TRBV12-3/TRBV12-4	11	TRBJ2-1	ASSLGLLNEQF
TRBV7-3	14	TRBJ2-2	ASSLQPAPNTGELF
TRBV18	13	TRBJ1-5	ASSPPGARDQPQH
TRBV3-1/TRBV3-2	12	TRBJ2-1	ASSPQRASNEQF
TRBV5-4	15	TRBJ1-1	ASSLAGQGDGITEAF
TRBV19	15	TRBJ2-7	ASSIYSRDRGLYEQY
TRBV4-1	14	TRBJ2-3	ASSRGRAYSTDTQY
TRBV9	11	TRBJ1-5	ASSRDSNQPQH
TRBV6-1	13	TRBJ1-5	ASSELTGSNQPQH
TRBV12-5	13	TRBJ1-2	ASGLYQGQGNGYT
TRBV14	14	TRBJ2-3	ASSPLAGVSTDTQY
TRBV6-6	12	TRBJ1-5	ASRADSSNQPQH
TRBV24-1	13	TRBJ2-1	ATSPGTGRGNEQF
TRBV24-1	11	TRBJ1-5	ATSDVSVQPQH
TRBV7-9	13	TRBJ2-5	ASSLRDSPRETQY
TRBV29-1	9	TRBJ1-2	SVSGANGYT
TRBV7-2	11	TRBJ1-1	ASSLAGVTEAF
TRBV29-1	14	TRBJ2-7	SVVSPNSKVSYEQY
TRBV4-3	14	TRBJ1-2	ASSQPGQGLRYDYT
TRBV3-1/TRBV3-2	13	TRBJ1-5	ASSQGTGGNQPQH
TRBV7-9	13	TRBJ2-1	ASSLERTRRDEQF
TRBV18	15	TRBJ1-3	ASSPVQVRFSGNTIY
TRBV5-5	14	TRBJ1-6	ASSRYTGTGDSPLH